The sequence of this T cell receptor (beta chain) was determined in a study of OX40 agonist ivuxolimab in advanced cancers. General study findings and limits: In the 0.1-3.0 mg/kg groups, partial responders showed among the lowest expansion. The authors did not determine the antigen specificity of the expanded peripheral T cells.

Produced via immunoSEQ multiplex PCR; TCRdb's table is partial and in-frame only. The sample carries over 55,000 clones, 84% recorded once. On this clone: Its antigen is still unknown.

J gave up 0 bases and V 3 bases, and 3 bases lay outside the gene matches. The germline V gene encodes CDR1 WNHNN and CDR2 SYGVQD (reference sequence). This CDR3 region has 15 residues. The chain combines TRBV10-1 with TRBJ2-7; 9 positions match TRBD1. The receptor was isolated from an adult with an advanced solid tumor such as melanoma, head and neck, liver or kidney cancer. Sequencing was performed on CD4+ or CD8+ T cells sorted from blood, taken in a trial of the OX40 agonist ivuxolimab. CDR3 sequence reads: CASSEGTGPSYEQYF. CDR3 coding DNA: TGCGCCAGCAGTGAAGGGACAGGGCCCTCCTACGAGCAGTACTTC.